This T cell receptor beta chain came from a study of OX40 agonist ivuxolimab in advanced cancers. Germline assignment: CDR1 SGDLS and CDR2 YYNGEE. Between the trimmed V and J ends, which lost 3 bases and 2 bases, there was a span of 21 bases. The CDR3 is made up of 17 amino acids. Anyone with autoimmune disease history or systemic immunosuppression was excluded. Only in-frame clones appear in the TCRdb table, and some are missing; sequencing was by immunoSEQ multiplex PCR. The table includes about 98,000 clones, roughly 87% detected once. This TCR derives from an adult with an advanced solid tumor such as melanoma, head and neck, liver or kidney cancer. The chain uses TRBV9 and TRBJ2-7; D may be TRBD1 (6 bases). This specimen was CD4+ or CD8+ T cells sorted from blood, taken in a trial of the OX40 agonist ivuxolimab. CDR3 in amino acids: CASSADIGGGAPYEQYF. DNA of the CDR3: TGTGCCAGCAGCGCGGATATTGGGGGCGGTGCACCCTACGAGCAGTACTTC.